A selection of T cell receptor beta chains follows, all from one sample in a study of T-cell memory formation after mild COVID-19. MiXCR, applied by TCRdb to the 5' RACE reads, yields one record per CDR3 protein. This table holds over 400,000 distinct CDR3 sequences, about 22% found once. Sequenced: PBMCs or a T cell subset sorted from them (not recorded which). Source of these receptors: an adult woman who had mild COVID-19 (a few samples of this study predate the infection). Cell type and time point are not known. Each CDR3 is given with its conserved first and last residue. Fields, in order: V gene, D gene, J gene, clone size, CDR3 DNA, CDR3 protein. A D gene is named only where the DNA matches it firmly. Not every row has a clone size; where given, it reads once, few, many or a size class.

V gene: TRBV4-3
D gene: -
J gene: TRBJ1-1
clone size: -
CDR3 DNA: TGCGCCAGCAGCCAAGACCGGGCAGGATACACTGAAGCTTTCTTT
CDR3 protein: CASSQDRAGYTEAFF

V gene: TRBV4-1
D gene: -
J gene: TRBJ2-7
clone size: few
CDR3 DNA: TGCGCCAGCAGCCAAGATCCAACAGCCTACGAGCAGTACTTC
CDR3 protein: CASSQDPTAYEQYF

V gene: TRBV12-3/TRBV12-4
D gene: -
J gene: TRBJ2-6
clone size: -
CDR3 DNA: TGTGCCACTGGAGAGTGGGCTGGGGCCAACGTCCTGACTTTC
CDR3 protein: CATGEWAGANVLTF

V gene: TRBV5-1
D gene: -
J gene: TRBJ1-4
clone size: -
CDR3 DNA: TGCGCCAGCAGCTTGGATGTGCGAACTAATGAAAAACTGTTTTTT
CDR3 protein: CASSLDVRTNEKLFF

V gene: TRBV15
D gene: TRBD1
J gene: TRBJ2-7
clone size: -
CDR3 DNA: TGTGCCACCAGCAGAGGGACAGGGGCCAGGTTACACTTC
CDR3 protein: CATSRGTGARLHF

V gene: TRBV5-1
D gene: TRBD1
J gene: TRBJ1-1
clone size: few
CDR3 DNA: TGCGCCAGCAGCTCCCGACAGGGATTTGAAGCTTTCTTT
CDR3 protein: CASSSRQGFEAFF

V gene: TRBV2
D gene: -
J gene: TRBJ2-3
clone size: few
CDR3 DNA: TGTGCCAGCGTGAGGGGGGGCGGGACAGATACGCAGTATTTT
CDR3 protein: CASVRGGGTDTQYF

V gene: TRBV20-1
D gene: TRBD2
J gene: TRBJ2-1
clone size: -
CDR3 DNA: TGCAGTGCTCTCCCCCTCCGCGGGAGGGGGAATGAGCAGTTCTTC
CDR3 protein: CSALPLRGRGNEQFF

V gene: TRBV20-1
D gene: TRBD1
J gene: TRBJ1-6
clone size: -
CDR3 DNA: TGCAGTGTCCCGGGACAGGCGAATTCACCCCTCCACTTT
CDR3 protein: CSVPGQANSPLHF

V gene: TRBV5-5
D gene: TRBD1
J gene: TRBJ1-4
clone size: many
CDR3 DNA: TGTGCCAGCAGCACCCCACGGGACAGCCATGAAAAACTGTTTTTT
CDR3 protein: CASSTPRDSHEKLFF

V gene: TRBV6-5
D gene: TRBD1
J gene: TRBJ2-7
clone size: -
CDR3 DNA: TGTGCCAGCAGTTGGGGACAGTCAAATTACGAGCAGTACTTC
CDR3 protein: CASSWGQSNYEQYF

V gene: TRBV12-3/TRBV12-4
D gene: -
J gene: TRBJ2-6
clone size: -
CDR3 DNA: TGTGCCAGCAGTCCCCCCCTAGGAGTCAACGTCCTGACTTTC
CDR3 protein: CASSPPLGVNVLTF

V gene: TRBV11-2
D gene: -
J gene: TRBJ1-1
clone size: -
CDR3 DNA: TGTGCCAGCAGCTTACTACAGGGCGGCATGAACACTGAAGCTTTCTTT
CDR3 protein: CASSLLQGGMNTEAFF

V gene: TRBV7-8
D gene: -
J gene: TRBJ2-3
clone size: few
CDR3 DNA: TGTGCCAGCAGCCCCCCTCGGTGGGCCGGAGATACGCAGTATTTT
CDR3 protein: CASSPPRWAGDTQYF

V gene: TRBV12-3/TRBV12-4
D gene: -
J gene: TRBJ2-7
clone size: many
CDR3 DNA: TGTGCCAGCAGCATTAGGGGTTCCGAGCAGTACTTC
CDR3 protein: CASSIRGSEQYF

V gene: TRBV7-8
D gene: -
J gene: TRBJ2-3
clone size: -
CDR3 DNA: TGTGCCAGCAGCGACGCCGAGGGGATCCAAACAGATACGCAGTATTTT
CDR3 protein: CASSDAEGIQTDTQYF

V gene: TRBV12-3/TRBV12-4
D gene: -
J gene: TRBJ1-1
clone size: few
CDR3 DNA: TGTGCCAGCAGTTCGAGTCAGAACACTGAAGCTTTCTTT
CDR3 protein: CASSSSQNTEAFF

V gene: TRBV15
D gene: TRBD1
J gene: TRBJ2-7
clone size: -
CDR3 DNA: TGTGCCACCGGAGGCGGGACAGGGGTTTACGAGCAGTACTTC
CDR3 protein: CATGGGTGVYEQYF

V gene: TRBV2
D gene: TRBD1
J gene: TRBJ2-1
clone size: few
CDR3 DNA: TGTGCCAGCAGTCCGCCGGGACAGGCAGAGCAGTTCTTC
CDR3 protein: CASSPPGQAEQFF

V gene: TRBV13
D gene: -
J gene: TRBJ1-5
clone size: -
CDR3 DNA: TGTGCCAGCAGCCGCGGACAGTTACAGCCCCAGCATTTT
CDR3 protein: CASSRGQLQPQHF

V gene: TRBV5-1
D gene: -
J gene: TRBJ2-6
clone size: few
CDR3 DNA: TGCGCCAGCAGCTTTATGCCTGGGGCCAACGTCCTGACTTTC
CDR3 protein: CASSFMPGANVLTF

V gene: TRBV7-6
D gene: -
J gene: TRBJ2-7
clone size: -
CDR3 DNA: TGTGCCAGCAGCATCGGACAGCCACCCTACGAGCAGTACTTC
CDR3 protein: CASSIGQPPYEQYF

V gene: TRBV7-9
D gene: TRBD1
J gene: TRBJ1-1
clone size: -
CDR3 DNA: TGTGCCAGCAGCGTCCATGACAGGGAGAACACTGAAGCTTTCTTT
CDR3 protein: CASSVHDRENTEAFF

V gene: TRBV20-1
D gene: TRBD2
J gene: TRBJ2-1
clone size: few
CDR3 DNA: TGCAGTGCTGGAGCGGGGGCCAATGAGCAGTTCTTC
CDR3 protein: CSAGAGANEQFF

V gene: TRBV27
D gene: TRBD1
J gene: TRBJ1-2
clone size: -
CDR3 DNA: TGTGCCAGCAGTAAAACAGGGGCTTGGGACTATGGCTACACCTTC
CDR3 protein: CASSKTGAWDYGYTF

V gene: TRBV12-3/TRBV12-4
D gene: -
J gene: TRBJ2-5
clone size: once
CDR3 DNA: TGTGCCAGCAGTGAGCTCGGGGCGGGAGAGACCCAGTACTTC
CDR3 protein: CASSELGAGETQYF

V gene: TRBV7-2
D gene: TRBD1
J gene: TRBJ2-1
clone size: -
CDR3 DNA: TGTGCCAGCAGCCCCCCGAACAGGGGGCGATACAATGAGCAGTTCTTC
CDR3 protein: CASSPPNRGRYNEQFF

V gene: TRBV13
D gene: -
J gene: TRBJ1-2
clone size: -
CDR3 DNA: TGTGCCAGCAGCCCCTCCTTGGGGCAGGGCTACACCTTC
CDR3 protein: CASSPSLGQGYTF

V gene: TRBV7-9
D gene: TRBD2
J gene: TRBJ2-7
clone size: few
CDR3 DNA: TGTGCCAGCCTGGCTAGCGGGGCCGGCGAGCAGTACTTC
CDR3 protein: CASLASGAGEQYF

V gene: TRBV27
D gene: TRBD1
J gene: TRBJ2-7
clone size: -
CDR3 DNA: TGTGCCAGTGGACCCGGGACAGGGACCTACGAGCAGTACTTC
CDR3 protein: CASGPGTGTYEQYF

V gene: TRBV20-1
D gene: -
J gene: TRBJ2-3
clone size: -
CDR3 DNA: TGCAGTGCTAGAGTCAGCGGAATCACAGATACGCAGTATTTT
CDR3 protein: CSARVSGITDTQYF

V gene: TRBV24-1
D gene: TRBD1
J gene: TRBJ1-1
clone size: -
CDR3 DNA: TGTGCCACCCGTGGACAGGGGAACACTGAAGCTTTCTTT
CDR3 protein: CATRGQGNTEAFF

V gene: TRBV12-3/TRBV12-4
D gene: TRBD2
J gene: TRBJ2-3
clone size: -
CDR3 DNA: TGTGCCAGCAGCCGGACTAGCGGGCCAGATACGCAGTATTTT
CDR3 protein: CASSRTSGPDTQYF

V gene: TRBV19
D gene: -
J gene: TRBJ1-2
clone size: -
CDR3 DNA: TGTGCCAGTAGTATCGGGGGGGTCCTGGCTAACTATGGCTACACCTTC
CDR3 protein: CASSIGGVLANYGYTF

V gene: TRBV7-2
D gene: TRBD2
J gene: TRBJ2-3
clone size: once
CDR3 DNA: TGTGCCAGCAGGGGCCAGCGGGGGGCTGGCACAGATACGCAGTATTTT
CDR3 protein: CASRGQRGAGTDTQYF

V gene: TRBV6-5
D gene: TRBD2
J gene: TRBJ2-1
clone size: few
CDR3 DNA: TGTGCCAGCAGTTCCCTAGGACTAGCGGGGGGGACCTACAATGAGCAGTTCTTC
CDR3 protein: CASSSLGLAGGTYNEQFF

V gene: TRBV12-3/TRBV12-4
D gene: TRBD2
J gene: TRBJ2-7
clone size: many
CDR3 DNA: TGTGCCAGCAGTTTATCTAGCGGGGGGAGCTACGAGCAGTACTTC
CDR3 protein: CASSLSSGGSYEQYF

V gene: TRBV9
D gene: -
J gene: TRBJ2-2
clone size: few
CDR3 DNA: TGTGCCAGCAGCGTCGCCCGCGCGAACACCGGGGAGCTGTTTTTT
CDR3 protein: CASSVARANTGELFF

V gene: TRBV6-6
D gene: TRBD1
J gene: TRBJ1-3
clone size: -
CDR3 DNA: TGTGCCAGCAGTTCCACAGGGGGCACTGGAAACACCATATATTTT
CDR3 protein: CASSSTGGTGNTIYF

V gene: TRBV20-1
D gene: -
J gene: TRBJ2-1
clone size: -
CDR3 DNA: TGCAGTGCTAGAGATCACGGTTCTATTAATGAGCAGTTCTTC
CDR3 protein: CSARDHGSINEQFF

V gene: TRBV7-9
D gene: -
J gene: TRBJ2-3
clone size: few
CDR3 DNA: TGTGCCAGCAGCTTAGTTGGGGTGAAGGGCACGCAGTATTTT
CDR3 protein: CASSLVGVKGTQYF

V gene: TRBV7-2
D gene: -
J gene: TRBJ1-1
clone size: -
CDR3 DNA: TGTGCCAGCAGCTTACAGACGGTAGGGCAGCGGGCTTTCTTT
CDR3 protein: CASSLQTVGQRAFF

V gene: TRBV6-2/TRBV6-3
D gene: -
J gene: TRBJ1-1
clone size: -
CDR3 DNA: TGTGCCAGCAGTTTTCGCGGCACGGTTGAAGCTTTCTTT
CDR3 protein: CASSFRGTVEAFF

V gene: TRBV6-1
D gene: -
J gene: TRBJ2-1
clone size: -
CDR3 DNA: TGTGCCAGCAGTGAAGCATGGACCATTTACAATGAGCAGTTCTTC
CDR3 protein: CASSEAWTIYNEQFF

V gene: TRBV19
D gene: TRBD1
J gene: TRBJ2-2
clone size: -
CDR3 DNA: TGTGCCAGTAGCCCCGGCCCAGGGGGCATTGCCGGGGAGCTGTTTTTT
CDR3 protein: CASSPGPGGIAGELFF

V gene: TRBV20-1
D gene: -
J gene: TRBJ2-1
clone size: -
CDR3 DNA: TGCAGTGCTAAACTTCCCCCCTACAATGAGCAGTTCTTC
CDR3 protein: CSAKLPPYNEQFF

V gene: TRBV18
D gene: -
J gene: TRBJ1-4
clone size: -
CDR3 DNA: TGTGCCAGCTCACCAGGGGGAATCGGTGAAAAACTGTTTTTT
CDR3 protein: CASSPGGIGEKLFF

V gene: TRBV5-5
D gene: TRBD2
J gene: TRBJ2-2
clone size: -
CDR3 DNA: TGTGCCAGCAGCTTGAATCGGGGGGAATTCAACACCGGGGAGCTGTTTTTT
CDR3 protein: CASSLNRGEFNTGELFF

V gene: TRBV19
D gene: -
J gene: TRBJ1-5
clone size: few
CDR3 DNA: TGTGCCAGTAGCCCTATGGAGGGCGGTCAGCCCCAGCATTTT
CDR3 protein: CASSPMEGGQPQHF

V gene: TRBV24-1
D gene: -
J gene: TRBJ2-6
clone size: few
CDR3 DNA: TGTGCCACCAGTGATACTCTTCGCTCTGGGGCCAACGTCCTGACTTTC
CDR3 protein: CATSDTLRSGANVLTF

V gene: TRBV10-3
D gene: -
J gene: TRBJ2-3
clone size: -
CDR3 DNA: TGTGCCATCAGTGAGTCAACCAATACGCAGTATTTT
CDR3 protein: CAISESTNTQYF

V gene: TRBV30
D gene: -
J gene: TRBJ2-6
clone size: few
CDR3 DNA: TGTGCCTGGAGTGTCGGTTTCTCTGGGGCCAACGTCCTGACTTTC
CDR3 protein: CAWSVGFSGANVLTF

V gene: TRBV24-1
D gene: -
J gene: TRBJ1-2
clone size: -
CDR3 DNA: TGTGCCACCAGTGATTTGCGGGTCTACACCTTC
CDR3 protein: CATSDLRVYTF

V gene: TRBV6-1
D gene: -
J gene: TRBJ1-1
clone size: few
CDR3 DNA: TGTGCCAGCAACTTACTGAACACTGAAGCTTTCTTT
CDR3 protein: CASNLLNTEAFF

V gene: TRBV12-3/TRBV12-4
D gene: TRBD1
J gene: TRBJ1-1
clone size: few
CDR3 DNA: TGTGCCAGCAGTTTTATGGACAGGGGCTGGAACACTGAAGCTTTCTTT
CDR3 protein: CASSFMDRGWNTEAFF